This TCR beta chain was retrieved from a study of blood T cell repertoires in COVID-19. Study-level background: Researchers got acute and convalescent COVID-19 samples from the United States, Italy and Spain. PBMCs, B-cell-depleted T cells, or T cells were the source of the cDNA or gDNA that made up the material.

Study members were between about 18 and 95 years old and lived in around 24 US regions. Clinical history reported by participants formed the basis on which cohorts were assigned. Assay: immunoSEQ multiplex PCR; the TCRdb copy retains only in-frame clones and omits some. The table shows roughly 430,000 clones, with over 75% occurring only once. CDR1 and CDR2 (germline): SQVTM, ANQGSEA. Deletions cut 8 bases from V and 4 bases from J, with 11 bases between. The CDR3 is 11 amino acids. The table lists this clone with a few counts. The TCR originated in a woman in her thirties or forties with acute COVID-19. The sample was PBMCs or T cells enriched from blood (not recorded which). The chain combines TRBV29-1 with TRBJ1-1, with D perhaps matching TRBD1 (6 bases). CDR3 in DNA: TGCAGCCCCGGGGGGCTCACTGAAGCTTTCTTT. Its protein is CSPGGLTEAFF. Full variable domain (missing parts from reference TRBV29-1 and TRBJ1-1): SAVISQKPSRDICQRGTSLTIQCQVDSQVTMMFWYRQQPGQSLTLIATANQGSEATYESGFVIDKFPISRPNLTFSTLTVSNMSPEDSSIYLCSPGGLTEAFFGQGTRLTVV.